The 8 T cell receptor beta chains given below trace back to one sample, sequenced in a study of shared T cell receptors in the human thymus. Data came from immunoSEQ multiplex PCR; TCRdb stores just in-frame clones and leaves some out. The sample shows roughly 660,000 clones, approximately 88% of them seen only once. The data were also submitted as part of a second study, on human thymus T cells.

The sequenced sample consisted of thymocytes. The receptors were gathered from a boy younger than two with a congenital heart defect.

The chain uses TRBV5-1 and TRBJ2-1; D is ambiguous. Germline V gene data show CDR1 as SGHRS and CDR2 as YFSETQ. CDR3 length equals 18 residues. Trimming cost V 0 bases and J 2 bases, with 18 bases left between them. The CDR3 DNA is TGCGCCAGCAGCTTGGCCAACGGAGAACTCTATACCTACAATGAGCAGTTCTTC. This sequence encodes CASSLANGELYTYNEQFF.

The rearrangement uses TRBV18 and TRBJ2-3, with 13 bases identical to TRBD2. The length of the CDR3 is 15 residues. Trimming cost V 5 bases and J 4 bases; bases outside gene matches: 3. Germline CDR1 KGHSH, CDR2 LQKENI. DNA of the CDR3: TGTGCCAGCTCAGACACTAGCGGGAGGGCAGATACGCAGTATTTT. Translation gives CASSDTSGRADTQYF.

Only one count was recorded for this clone. V usage is TRBV10-3 and J usage is TRBJ2-5; 11 positions agree with TRBD2. V shed 2 bases, J shed 4 bases, and the junction held 3 bases outside the gene matches. Germline CDR1 is ENHRY and CDR2 is SYGVKD. This CDR3 region has 15 residues. CDR3: CAISETSGSRETQYF. CDR3 DNA sequence: TGTGCCATCAGTGAGACTAGCGGGAGTCGAGAGACCCAGTACTTC.

The sample holds one count of this clone. CDR3 amino acids: CACDGLAAQNLSYEQYF. In DNA form, the CDR3 reads TGTGCCTGCGACGGACTAGCGGCCCAAAATCTCTCCTACGAGCAGTACTTC. This rearrangement joins TRBV30 to TRBJ2-7; 10 bases are a match to TRBD2. Germline V gene lookup returns CDR1 GTSNPN and CDR2 SVGIG (reference sequence). V lost 6 bases, J lost 0 bases, and 14 bases stayed unmatched. The CDR3 spans 17 residues.

The chain employs TRBV5-6 and TRBJ2-7; maybe TRBD1 (6 bases). CDR1 is SGHDT and CDR2 is YYEEEE in the germline V gene. The germline V and J ends were trimmed by 4 bases and 2 bases, with 22 bases remaining between them. CDR3 size: 17 residues. CDR3: CASSLLRGTIRAYEQYF. In DNA, the CDR3 is TGTGCCAGCAGCCTCCTCAGGGGAACTATAAGAGCCTACGAGCAGTACTTC.

The genes are TRBV10-3 and TRBJ2-6; 9 bases match TRBD1. CDR1 and CDR2 (germline): ENHRY, SYGVKD. The ends lost 8 bases at V and 2 bases at J; junction bases unmatched: 7. The CDR3 contains 16 residues. The CDR3 DNA sequence: TGTGCCATCGGACAGGGGTCAAAGGCTGGGGCCAACGTCCTGACTTTC. This translates into CAIGQGSKAGANVLTF.

V usage is TRBV4-1 and J usage is TRBJ2-3; TRBD1 agrees at 7 bases. The ends lost 4 bases at V and 2 bases at J; junction bases unmatched: 9. CDR3 length: 16 amino acids. Germline CDR1 reads MGHRA; CDR2 reads YSYEKL. The CDR3 coding sequence is TGCGCCAGCAGCCCGAAGACAGGGTGGGCCACAGATACGCAGTATTTT. It codes for CASSPKTGWATDTQYF.

This chain joins TRBV6-1 and TRBJ2-3, with TRBD2 matching 10 bases. Unmatched junction bases numbered 4, after V lost 7 bases and J lost 3 bases. The CDR3 consists of 14 residues. The germline CDR1 and CDR2 sequences are MNHNS and SASEGT. The CDR3 sequence: CASILAGGTDTQYF. The CDR3 DNA is TGTGCCAGCATATTAGCGGGAGGAACAGATACGCAGTATTTT.